This T cell receptor (beta chain) is from a study of beta chain features in type 1 diabetes (dated by TCRdb to between 2018 and 2020). Some background on the complete study: Patients and healthy donors did not differ in mean age, gender distribution, total cell number or subset yield. Across all samples, about 110 million sorted cells were examined, and cell number per subset correlated strongly with RNA yield. The study compared the TCRB repertoires of sorted circulating CD4+ T cell subsets in recently diagnosed type 1 diabetes patients with those in matched healthy donors. Naive and central memory subsets were obtained from all 28 donors, but regulatory and stem cell-like memory subsets were isolated from only 8 patients and about eight healthy donors. Overall study outcomes, separate from this receptor: Shorter templates might have been favored by PCR, but patient and control samples were amplified and corrected together, so both groups would have been affected equally by any skew. Because the HLA sub-analyses included only small numbers of individuals, any influence of HLA type on TCRB rearrangement was left unresolved. Patients with type 1 diabetes made fewer insertions and deleted more nucleotides at VDJ recombination sites, implying thymic rearrangement abnormalities. A moderate but significant shortening of TCRB CDR3 length was observed in type 1 diabetes patients in all four CD4+ subsets. Because cDNA was sequenced instead of genomic DNA, highly expressing activated cells could be over-represented, though the groups showed no difference in activation or CD3 levels. Naive, central memory and regulatory TCRB repertoires appeared to be more similar among patients than among healthy donors.

From each donor, a single peripheral blood sample of 90 to 150 mL on average was drawn into heparinised tubes. Using a panel that included CD45RO, CCR7, CD25, CD127, CD95 and CD27, naive, central memory, regulatory and stem cell-like memory CD4+ T cells were sorted on a BD FACSAria II. Purity was above 95% for every sorted population. PBMCs were isolated right away by Lymphoprep density gradient centrifugation and were stained directly, without culture. Samples were stained and sorted in pairs, with one healthy donor and one patient per experiment, so that batch effects were minimized. This clone turned up a few times. The target of this receptor is not known. No much larger clonotype is one base removed from it; base qualities were not supplied. The entire isolated RNA was reverse transcribed using the High Capacity cDNA Reverse Transcription Kit, and thus expressed TCRB transcripts were sequenced. Deep immunoSEQ sequencing was performed on naive, central memory and regulatory T cell samples, with an average of about 3.57 million total reads per sample. Sorted cells were lysed in RLT buffer, and RNA was extracted using DNase-treated RNeasy Micro or Mini kits according to cell number. Each cell subset was processed separately to prevent cross-contamination, with patient and healthy donor samples processed together. The immunoSEQ multiplex PCR was used to amplify TCRB sequences from cDNA, generating 87-bp fragments that spanned the CDR3 region. Amplicons were sequenced on the Illumina HiSeq platform. The authors' analysis ran thus. Synthetic template baselines were used to correct PCR bias computationally, reads within Hamming distance 2 were collapsed, and singletons that could not be merged were discarded. Reads were aligned against IMGT so that V, D and J genes, CDR3 length and insertions or deletions at six rearrangement sites could be assigned. Within each subset, clonotype counts were normalized to sorted cell number, and only after that were true diversity and Gini coefficients computed with the tcR R package. The overlap coefficient, calculated on TCRB nucleotide sequences, was used to quantify repertoire sharing. What TCRdb holds here is the immuneACCESS table cut down to in-frame rearrangements. Part of the clones is not present; checked against another copy, under half of the missing clones reflect an unresolved V gene, and the others are unexplained. V, J and clone size are taken as reported in that table, and D and trimming were inferred from the DNA itself. For this sample the table gives about 220,000 clones, of which under 13% were detected only once. The top ten clonotypes cover less than 1.5% of the sample.

The germline V gene sets CDR1 to SGHAT and CDR2 to FQNNGV. Trimming at the junction amounts to 5 bases on V and 6 bases on J, and the germline ends lie 9 bases apart. From cysteine to phenylalanine, the CDR3 is 12 amino acids long. Only the CDR3 part of the read is kept: 36 bases, read in frame from the first base. This TCR came from a man aged 18 to 35 in good health. The sequenced sample was central memory CD4+ T cells from blood. The chain employs TRBV11-2 and TRBJ2-3; TRBD1 is perhaps the D gene, given 5 matching bases. In nucleotides, the sequence is TGTGCCAGCAGCCTCGCAGGGGATACGCAGTATTTT. This yields the protein CASSLAGDTQYF. The reference TRBV11-2 and TRBJ2-3 proteins fill in what lies around the CDR3, so the full variable domain reads EAGVAQSPRYKIIEKRQSVAFWCNPISGHATLYWYQQILGQGPKLLIQFQNNGVVDDSQLPKDRFSAERLKGVDSTLKIQPAKLEDSAVYLCASSLAGDTQYFGPGTRLTVL.